One and the same sample provided the 22 T cell receptor beta chains below, sequenced in a study of T cell responses to AZD1222 COVID-19 vaccine. Sequencing was performed with immunoSEQ multiplex PCR; in TCRdb, only in-frame clones are kept and a portion is missing. The sample lists some 200,000 clones, just over 90% seen once, with 3% to 5% in the top ten. The specimen was peripheral blood, collected on day 0 of AZD1222 vaccination. These receptors came from an adult in good health.

This clone was counted ten times or more. The chain recombines TRBV9 with TRBJ1-1; TRBD1 is a possible D gene (5 bases). Trimming stripped 6 bases from V and 7 bases from J, with 13 bases between. The germline V gene has CDR1 SGDLS and CDR2 YYNGEE. CDR3 size: 12 residues. The CDR3, as DNA: TGTGCCAGCAATAGAGGGGAAGTTGAAGCTTTCTTT. Protein sequence: CASNRGEVEAFF.

The gene calls are TRBV27 and TRBJ1-5, with D unclear. The germline V gene encodes CDR1 MNHEY and CDR2 SMNVEV (reference sequence). This CDR3 is 14 amino acids long. Trimming stripped 3 bases from V and 4 bases from J, with 10 bases between. CDR3 bases: TGTGCCAGCAGTTTTGGGCACCTGAATCAGCCCCAGCATTTT. It translates to CASSFGHLNQPQHF.

The chain links TRBV9 to TRBJ1-1; the D is unclear. V lost 7 bases and J 1 base, leaving 8 bases between the germline ends. Per germline, CDR1 SGDLS and CDR2 YYNGEE. The CDR3 spans 12 residues. CDR3 bases: TGTGCCAGCGGCTACGGGAACACTGAAGCTTTCTTT. Protein sequence: CASGYGNTEAFF. Using reference TRBV9 and TRBJ1-1 for the parts outside the CDR3, the full variable domain is DSGVTQTPKHLITATGQRVTLRCSPRSGDLSVYWYQQSLDQGLQFLIQYYNGEERAKGNILERFSAQQFPDLHSELNLSSLELGDSALYFCASGYGNTEAFFGQGTRLTVV.

The CDR3 DNA reads TGCGCCAGCAGCTTGGGAATGGGGGAGCCCGGGGAGCTGTTTTTT. Translated: CASSLGMGEPGELFF. The chain has TRBV5-1 and TRBJ2-2; D is tentatively TRBD1 or TRBD2 (5 bases each). There are 15 residues in the CDR3. Germline V CDR1 and CDR2: SGHRS, YFSETQ. V was clipped by 0 bases and J by 6 bases, with 12 bases between them.

V and J are TRBV18 and TRBJ2-1; 8 bases fit TRBD2. The germline V gene has CDR1 KGHSH and CDR2 LQKENI. The CDR3 contains 16 residues. V dropped 1 base and J dropped 4; count of bases not matched to a gene: 6. CDR3 DNA: TGTGCCAGCTCACCACTGTTACTAGCGGCATACAATGAGCAGTTCTTC. Residues: CASSPLLLAAYNEQFF.

The chain recombines TRBV27 with TRBJ2-1; TRBD2 matches at 15 bases. Trimming removed 4 bases from V and 9 bases from J; junction bases left unmatched: 1. Germline-derived CDR1 and CDR2 are MNHEY and SMNVEV (reference sequence). The CDR3 totals 14 residues. For the CDR3, the DNA is TGTGCCAGCAGTTGGACTAGCGGGAGGGCTGAGCAGTTCTTC. Translating it yields CASSWTSGRAEQFF.

The CDR3 bases are TGTGCCAGTAGTTTTGGACTAGCGGGCACAGATACGCAGTATTTT. It encodes CASSFGLAGTDTQYF. V gene TRBV19 combines with J gene TRBJ2-3; 10 nucleotides line up with TRBD2. J lost 1 base, V lost 5 bases, and 3 bases had no gene match. The CDR3 runs 15 residues. CDR1 is LNHDA and CDR2 is SQIVND in the germline V gene (reference sequence).

With regard to this clone: Relative to the germline gene, one junction end is altered; a read error may explain this. DNA of the CDR3: TGTGCCAGCTCACCAGAGGGTAGCGATCAGCCCCAGCATTTT. It specifies CASSPEGSDQPQHF. The chain is built from TRBV18 and TRBJ1-5; D gene unclear. The CDR3 is 14 residues long. Germline V gene data show CDR1 as KGHSH and CDR2 as LQKENI.

The chain combines TRBV7-8 with TRBJ2-7; D is perhaps TRBD1 (6 bases). The V and J ends lost 1 base and 5 bases respectively, with 12 bases between them. Germline-derived CDR1 and CDR2 are SGHVS and FQNEAQ. The CDR3 totals 14 residues. The CDR3 loop reads CASSLVGRGNEQYF. In DNA, the CDR3 is TGTGCCAGCAGCTTAGTCGGTAGGGGGAACGAGCAGTACTTC.

The genes are TRBV28 and TRBJ1-1, with TRBD1 matching over 7 bases. Germline V CDR1 and CDR2: MDHEN, SYDVKM. This CDR3 region has 13 residues. With V trimmed by 5 bases and J by 4 bases, 4 bases remained unmatched. CDR3 nucleotides: TGTGCCAGCAGTACAGGGGTATTCACTGAAGCTTTCTTT. It is translated as CASSTGVFTEAFF.

This rearrangement joins TRBV18 to TRBJ2-7, with TRBD1 identical over 8 bases. This CDR3 is 15 amino acids long. Germline V gene data show CDR1 as KGHSH and CDR2 as LQKENI. Trimming at V came to 5 bases and at J to 0 bases, leaving 6 bases not matched to a gene. CDR3 protein: CASSSGQGSSYEQYF. The CDR3 DNA follows: TGTGCCAGCTCATCTGGACAGGGCAGCTCCTACGAGCAGTACTTC.

A single count supports this clone. J is TRBJ2-1 and V is TRBV7-9; maybe TRBD1 (5 bases). The CDR3 is 15 amino acids. Germline V lookup: CDR1 SEHNR, CDR2 FQNEAQ (reference sequence). The V end was cut by 6 bases, the J end by 0 bases, with 12 bases between. The CDR3 protein is CASSPTGVSYNEQFF. The CDR3 nucleotides are TGTGCCAGCAGTCCTACAGGAGTCTCCTACAATGAGCAGTTCTTC.

The chain has TRBV27 and TRBJ2-7, with 7 bases that match TRBD2. The CDR3 has 15 amino acids. Per the germline V gene, CDR1 is MNHEY and CDR2 is SMNVEV (reference sequence). The trim removed 2 bases at V and 7 bases at J, leaving 11 bases unmatched. For the CDR3, the DNA is TGTGCCAGCAGTTTAGGGGCTAGCGGAACGCATGAGCAGTACTTC. Translation: CASSLGASGTHEQYF.

The chain joins TRBV6-5 to TRBJ2-1, with a possible D match to TRBD2 (6 bases). The V gene lost 5 bases and the J gene lost 4 bases, with 12 bases spanning the gap. CDR3 length: 14 amino acids. Germline V gives CDR1 MNHEY, CDR2 SVGAGI. The CDR3: CASSPLEGYNEQFF. The CDR3 nucleotides are TGTGCCAGCAGTCCCCTGGAGGGGTACAATGAGCAGTTCTTC.

The V gene is TRBV7-7, the J gene TRBJ2-5; 7 bases are a match to TRBD1. Germline values: CDR1 SSHAT, CDR2 FNYEAQ (reference sequence). V shed 3 bases and J 3 bases; nucleotides not matched to a gene: 1. The CDR3 loop spans 13 amino acids. This CDR3 is CASSFGQEETQYF. For the CDR3, the DNA is TGTGCCAGCAGCTTTGGACAGGAAGAGACCCAGTACTTC.

Written as DNA, the CDR3 is TGTGCCAGCAGCTACTCCGGGACAGTACGTTCCCTCCACTTT. This sequence encodes CASSYSGTVRSLHF. The rearrangement uses TRBV5-6 and TRBJ1-6; 7 bases map to TRBD1. With 3 bases clipped from V and 14 bases from J, the junction kept 11 bases outside the gene matches. From germline, CDR1 is SGHDT and CDR2 YYEEEE. The CDR3 is 14 residues long.

The gene calls are TRBV18 and TRBJ1-1; a possible D gene is TRBD1 (5 bases). CDR1 and CDR2 from the germline V gene are KGHSH and LQKENI. CDR3 length: 12 amino acids. V lost 6 bases to trimming and J lost 8 bases, with 13 bases between them. The CDR3 protein is CASSLGGLEAFF. CDR3 DNA sequence: TGTGCCAGCTCCCTCGGGGGACTGGAAGCTTTCTTT.

DNA of the CDR3: TGTGCCAGCAGTGAACACAGGATACGATATGGCTACACCTTC. Translating gives CASSEHRIRYGYTF. The chain employs TRBV2 and TRBJ1-2, with D maybe TRBD1 (5 bases). Per germline, CDR1 SNHLY and CDR2 FYNNEI. The CDR3 loop spans 14 amino acids. The V gene lost 2 bases and the J gene lost 5 bases, with 12 bases spanning the gap.

The gene calls are TRBV6-5 and TRBJ1-1; 9 positions match TRBD1. The CDR3 extends over 14 amino acids. Per the germline V gene, CDR1 is MNHEY and CDR2 is SVGAGI. V dropped 5 bases and J dropped 5; count of bases not matched to a gene: 6. CDR3 loop: CASSPDRGGTEAFF. CDR3 in DNA: TGTGCCAGCAGTCCGGACAGGGGTGGGACTGAAGCTTTCTTT.

This chain joins TRBV10-3 and TRBJ2-3; 9 bases are a match to TRBD1. CDR3 size: 14 residues. Looked up from germline, CDR1 is ENHRY and CDR2 is SYGVKD. The J segment lost 4 bases and the V segment lost 6 bases, leaving 5 bases of the junction unmatched. The DNA of the CDR3 is TGTGCCATCAGAAGGACAGGGGAGGCAGATACGCAGTATTTT. Residues: CAIRRTGEADTQYF.

The rearrangement links TRBV5-1 to TRBJ2-7; possible D gene TRBD1, 6 bases. Trimming shortened V by 8 bases and J by 6 bases, and 12 bases separated the two germline ends. There are 11 residues in the CDR3. Per the germline V gene, CDR1 is SGHRS and CDR2 is YFSETQ. Written as DNA, the CDR3 is TGCGCCAGTGTACAGGGAACCGAGCAGTACTTC. Translated: CASVQGTEQYF.

The rearrangement uses TRBV3-1 (or the pseudogene TRBV3-2) and TRBJ1-2; a possible D gene is TRBD1 (6 bases). Trimming took 4 bases from V and 6 from J, leaving 12 bases between them. CDR3 size: 13 residues. In germline, CDR1 is LGHDT, CDR2 YNNKEL (reference sequence). CDR3 residues: CASSRQGGNGYTF. CDR3 coding DNA: TGTGCCAGCAGCCGACAAGGGGGTAATGGCTACACCTTC.